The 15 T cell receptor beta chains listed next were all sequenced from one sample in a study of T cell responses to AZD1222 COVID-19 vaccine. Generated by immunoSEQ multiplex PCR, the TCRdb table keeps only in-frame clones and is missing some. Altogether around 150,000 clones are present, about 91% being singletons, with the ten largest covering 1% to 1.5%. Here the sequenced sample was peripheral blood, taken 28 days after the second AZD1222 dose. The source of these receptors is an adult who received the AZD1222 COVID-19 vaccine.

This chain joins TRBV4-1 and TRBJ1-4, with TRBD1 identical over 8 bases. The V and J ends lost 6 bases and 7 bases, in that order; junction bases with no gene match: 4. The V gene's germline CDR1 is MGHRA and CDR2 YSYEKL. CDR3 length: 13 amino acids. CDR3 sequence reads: CASRITGGEKLFF. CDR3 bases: TGCGCCAGCAGAATTACAGGGGGTGAAAAACTGTTTTTT.

The CDR3 loop is CASSFELSSYNSPLHF. The CDR3 coding sequence is TGTGCCAGCAGTTTCGAATTAAGCTCCTATAATTCACCCCTCCACTTT. The chain links TRBV28 to TRBJ1-6; unclear D gene. Deletions cut 3 bases from V and 0 bases from J, with 9 bases between. The CDR3 length is 16 residues. CDR1 and CDR2 (germline): MDHEN, SYDVKM.

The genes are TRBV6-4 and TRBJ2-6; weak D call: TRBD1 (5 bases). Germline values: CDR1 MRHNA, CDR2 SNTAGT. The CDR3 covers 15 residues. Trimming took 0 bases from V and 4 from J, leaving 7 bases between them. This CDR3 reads CASSDSGVGANVLTF. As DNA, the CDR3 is TGTGCCAGCAGTGACTCAGGGGTCGGGGCCAACGTCCTGACTTTC.

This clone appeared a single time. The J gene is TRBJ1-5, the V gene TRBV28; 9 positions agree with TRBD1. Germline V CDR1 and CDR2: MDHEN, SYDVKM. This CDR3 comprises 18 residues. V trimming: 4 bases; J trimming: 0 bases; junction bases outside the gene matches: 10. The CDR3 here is CASSSYGQGSFSNQPQHF. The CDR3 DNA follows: TGTGCCAGCAGTTCCTACGGACAGGGGTCCTTTAGCAATCAGCCCCAGCATTTT.

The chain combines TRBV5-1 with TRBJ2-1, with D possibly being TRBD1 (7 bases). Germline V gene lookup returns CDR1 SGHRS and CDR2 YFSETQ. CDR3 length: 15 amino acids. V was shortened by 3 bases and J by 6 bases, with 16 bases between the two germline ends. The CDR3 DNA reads TGCGCCAGCAGCTCAGACGCGGGACAGAGCAATGAGCAGTTCTTC. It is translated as CASSSDAGQSNEQFF.

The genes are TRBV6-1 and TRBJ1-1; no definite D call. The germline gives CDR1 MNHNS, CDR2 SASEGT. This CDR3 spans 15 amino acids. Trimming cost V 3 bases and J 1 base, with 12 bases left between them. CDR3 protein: CASSDQTLQNTEAFF. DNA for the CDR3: TGTGCCAGCAGTGATCAGACACTACAGAACACTGAAGCTTTCTTT.

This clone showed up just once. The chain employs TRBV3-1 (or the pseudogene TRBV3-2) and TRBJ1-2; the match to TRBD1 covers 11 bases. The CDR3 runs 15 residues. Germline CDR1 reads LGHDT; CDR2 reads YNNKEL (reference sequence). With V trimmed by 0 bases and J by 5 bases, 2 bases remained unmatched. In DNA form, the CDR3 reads TGTGCCAGCAGCCAAGATGGGACAGGGGGTTATGGCTACACCTTC. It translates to CASSQDGTGGYGYTF.

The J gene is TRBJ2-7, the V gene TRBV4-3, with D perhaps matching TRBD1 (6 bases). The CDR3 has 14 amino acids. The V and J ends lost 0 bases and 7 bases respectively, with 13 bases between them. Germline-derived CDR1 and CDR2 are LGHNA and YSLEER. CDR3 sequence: CASSQEGQSGEQYF. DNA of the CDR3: TGCGCCAGCAGCCAAGAAGGACAGTCTGGGGAGCAGTACTTC.

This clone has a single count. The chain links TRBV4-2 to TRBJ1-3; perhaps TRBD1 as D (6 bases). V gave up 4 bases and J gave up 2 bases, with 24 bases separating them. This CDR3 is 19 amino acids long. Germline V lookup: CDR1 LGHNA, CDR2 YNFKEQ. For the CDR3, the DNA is TGTGCCAGCAGCCCCGGACTACGGGGGGCCCCTGGGACTGGAAACACCATATATTTT. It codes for CASSPGLRGAPGTGNTIYF.

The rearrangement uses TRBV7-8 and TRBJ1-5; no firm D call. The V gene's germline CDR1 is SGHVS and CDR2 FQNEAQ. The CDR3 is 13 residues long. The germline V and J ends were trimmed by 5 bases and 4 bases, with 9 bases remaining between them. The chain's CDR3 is CASSLTENQPQHF. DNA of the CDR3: TGTGCCAGCAGCCTGACGGAAAATCAGCCCCAGCATTTT.

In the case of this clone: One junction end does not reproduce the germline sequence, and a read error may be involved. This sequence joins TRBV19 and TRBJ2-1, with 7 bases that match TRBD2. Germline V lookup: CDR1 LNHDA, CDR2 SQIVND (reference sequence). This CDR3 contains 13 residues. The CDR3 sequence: CGAGRELYNEQFF. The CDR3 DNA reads TGCGGAGCGGGACGAGAGCTCTACAATGAGCAGTTCTTC.

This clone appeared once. The CDR3 DNA follows: TGTGCCAGCAGCTATACAGGGCCTGAAGCTTTCTTT. Translated, it gives CASSYTGPEAFF. The chain employs TRBV11-2 and TRBJ1-1; D possibly corresponds to TRBD1 (6 bases). This CDR3 has 12 residues. Trimming shortened V by 4 bases and J by 6 bases, and 9 bases separated the two germline ends. The germline CDR1 and CDR2 sequences are SGHAT and FQNNGV.

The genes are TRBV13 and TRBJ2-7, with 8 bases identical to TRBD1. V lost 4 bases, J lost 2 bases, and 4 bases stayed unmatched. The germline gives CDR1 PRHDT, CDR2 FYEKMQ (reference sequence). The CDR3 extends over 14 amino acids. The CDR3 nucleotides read TGTGCCAGCAGCTCGTACAGGGGGACCTACGAGCAGTACTTC. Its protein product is CASSSYRGTYEQYF.

The CDR3 nucleotides read TGTGCCAGCAGTGAAGCTCCCCCGGGGGGGGGCCATGAGCAGTTCTTC. This sequence encodes CASSEAPPGGGHEQFF. The chain combines TRBV6-1 with TRBJ2-1, with 8 positions matching TRBD2. This CDR3 contains 16 residues. The J segment lost 8 bases and the V segment lost 0 bases, leaving 9 bases of the junction unmatched. Per germline, CDR1 MNHNS and CDR2 SASEGT.

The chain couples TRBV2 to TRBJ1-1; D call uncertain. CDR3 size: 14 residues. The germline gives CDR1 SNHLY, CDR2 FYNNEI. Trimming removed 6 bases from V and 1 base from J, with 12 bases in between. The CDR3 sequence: CASSWVDGNTEAFF. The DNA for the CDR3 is TGTGCCAGCAGCTGGGTAGATGGGAACACTGAAGCTTTCTTT.